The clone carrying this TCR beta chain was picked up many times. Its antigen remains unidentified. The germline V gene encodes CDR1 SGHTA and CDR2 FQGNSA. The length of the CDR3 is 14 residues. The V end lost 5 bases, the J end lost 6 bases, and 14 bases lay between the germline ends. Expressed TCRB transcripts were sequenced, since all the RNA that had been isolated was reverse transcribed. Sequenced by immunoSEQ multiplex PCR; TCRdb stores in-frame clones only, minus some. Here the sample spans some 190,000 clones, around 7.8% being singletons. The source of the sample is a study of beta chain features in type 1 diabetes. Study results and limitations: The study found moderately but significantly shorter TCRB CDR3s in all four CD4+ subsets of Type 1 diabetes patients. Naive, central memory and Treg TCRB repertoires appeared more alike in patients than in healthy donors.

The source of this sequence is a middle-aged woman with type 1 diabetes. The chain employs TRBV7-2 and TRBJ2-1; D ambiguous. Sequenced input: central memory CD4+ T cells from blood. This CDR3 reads CASSPLSTSNEQFF. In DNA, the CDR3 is TGTGCCAGCAGCCCCCTTAGCACGAGCAATGAGCAGTTCTTC.